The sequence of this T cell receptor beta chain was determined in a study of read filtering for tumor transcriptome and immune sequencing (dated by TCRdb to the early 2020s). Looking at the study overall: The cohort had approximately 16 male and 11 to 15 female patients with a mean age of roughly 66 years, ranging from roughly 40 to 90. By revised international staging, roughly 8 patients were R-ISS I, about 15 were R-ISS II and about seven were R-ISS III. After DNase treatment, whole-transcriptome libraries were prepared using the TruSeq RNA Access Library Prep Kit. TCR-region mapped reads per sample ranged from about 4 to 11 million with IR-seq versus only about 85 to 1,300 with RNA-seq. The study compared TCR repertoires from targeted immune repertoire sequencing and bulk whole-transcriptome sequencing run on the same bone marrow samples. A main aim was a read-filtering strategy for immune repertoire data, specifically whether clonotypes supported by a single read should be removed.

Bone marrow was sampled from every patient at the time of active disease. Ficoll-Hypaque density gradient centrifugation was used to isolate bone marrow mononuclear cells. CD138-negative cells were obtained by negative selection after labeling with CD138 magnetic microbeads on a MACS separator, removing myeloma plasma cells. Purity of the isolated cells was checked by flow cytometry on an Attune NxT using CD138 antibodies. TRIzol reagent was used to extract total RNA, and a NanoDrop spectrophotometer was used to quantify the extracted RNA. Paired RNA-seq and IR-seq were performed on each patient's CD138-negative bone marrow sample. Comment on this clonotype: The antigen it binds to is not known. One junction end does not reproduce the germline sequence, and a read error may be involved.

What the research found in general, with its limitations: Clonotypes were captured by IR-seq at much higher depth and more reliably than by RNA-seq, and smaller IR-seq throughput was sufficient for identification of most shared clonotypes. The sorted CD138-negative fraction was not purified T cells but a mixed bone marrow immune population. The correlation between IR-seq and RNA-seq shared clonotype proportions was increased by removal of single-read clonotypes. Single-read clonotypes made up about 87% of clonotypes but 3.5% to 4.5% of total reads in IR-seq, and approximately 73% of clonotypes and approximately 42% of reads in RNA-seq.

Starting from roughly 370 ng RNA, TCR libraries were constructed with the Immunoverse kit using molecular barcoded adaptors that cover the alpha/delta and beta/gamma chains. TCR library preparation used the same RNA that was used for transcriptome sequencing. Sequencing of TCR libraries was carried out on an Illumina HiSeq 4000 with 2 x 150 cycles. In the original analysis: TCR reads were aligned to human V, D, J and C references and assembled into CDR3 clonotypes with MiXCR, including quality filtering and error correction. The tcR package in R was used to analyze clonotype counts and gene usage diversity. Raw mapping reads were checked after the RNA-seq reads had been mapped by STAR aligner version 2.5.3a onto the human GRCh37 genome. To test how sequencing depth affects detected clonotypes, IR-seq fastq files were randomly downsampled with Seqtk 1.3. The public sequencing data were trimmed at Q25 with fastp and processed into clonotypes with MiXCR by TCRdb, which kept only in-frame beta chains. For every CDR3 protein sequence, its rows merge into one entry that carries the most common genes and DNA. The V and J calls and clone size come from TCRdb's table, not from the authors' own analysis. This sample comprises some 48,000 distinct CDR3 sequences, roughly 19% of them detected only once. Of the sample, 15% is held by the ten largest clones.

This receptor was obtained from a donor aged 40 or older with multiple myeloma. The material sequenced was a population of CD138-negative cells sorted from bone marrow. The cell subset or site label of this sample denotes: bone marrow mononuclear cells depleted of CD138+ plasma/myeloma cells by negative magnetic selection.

The DNA sequence reads TGTGCCAGCTACTCAACGGGGGCGAGTCGAACCGAGGAGCTGTTCTTT. Translated, this is CASYSTGASRTEELFF. Rearrangement joined TRBV12-3 or TRBV12-4 to TRBJ2-2, with the D call tentatively TRBD1 or TRBD2, each fitting 6 bases. The CDR3 covers 16 residues, taking in both the cysteine and the phenylalanine. Of all the DNA, just the CDR3 is kept, 48 bases in frame from base 1.